Each of the 5 T cell receptor beta chains below was sequenced from the same sample in a study of blood T cell repertoires in COVID-19. Here immunoSEQ multiplex PCR was the method, and the copy in TCRdb shows in-frame clones only, minus some. This sample has about 89,000 clones; over 60% occur once, and the top ten carry about half. The sample consisted of peripheral blood. These receptors all stem from a human donor in a cohort sampled during active COVID-19.

This sequence joins TRBV20-1 and TRBJ1-2; TRBD1 might be the D (6 bases). The germline CDR1 and CDR2 sequences are DFQATT and SNEGSKA (reference sequence). Trimming stripped 7 bases from V and 4 bases from J, with 10 bases between. This CDR3 spans 11 amino acids. The CDR3 here is CSGGHVYGYTF. The CDR3 DNA reads as TGCAGTGGGGGACACGTCTATGGCTACACCTTC.

This clone was seen only once. The gene calls are TRBV6-2 or TRBV6-3 and TRBJ2-7, with 7 bases identical to TRBD2. V gave up 6 bases and J gave up 2 bases; unmatched junction bases: 7. This CDR3 spans 14 amino acids. Germline lookup yields CDR1 MNHEY and CDR2 SVGEGT. The CDR3 bases are TGTGCCAGCAGCCCAAGGGACTACACCTACGAGCAGTACTTC. Encoded protein: CASSPRDYTYEQYF.

The chain employs TRBV28 and TRBJ1-5, with 8 bases identical to TRBD1. After removal of 4 bases from V and 1 base from J, the junction contained 6 bases not matched to a gene. CDR3 size: 16 residues. The V gene's germline CDR1 is MDHEN and CDR2 SYDVKM. The CDR3 region has the DNA TGTGCCAGCAGTTCACGGACAGGGCACAGCAATCAGCCCCAGCATTTT. Translated: CASSSRTGHSNQPQHF.

V gene TRBV25-1 combines with J gene TRBJ2-1, with 8 bases that match TRBD2. V was clipped by 3 bases and J by 4 bases; unmatched bases: 5. The length of the CDR3 is 15 residues. CDR1 is MGHDK, CDR2 SYGVNS, per germline. CDR3 coding DNA: TGTGCCAGCAGTGAGCAGCGGGAGTTGTACAATGAGCAGTTCTTC. Translation: CASSEQRELYNEQFF.

The chain employs TRBV3-1 (or the pseudogene TRBV3-2) and TRBJ2-5; a weak D match, TRBD2 (6 bases). Germline CDR1 is LGHDT and CDR2 is YNNKEL (reference sequence). Trimming pared 3 bases from V and 4 bases from J, leaving 18 bases between. This CDR3 has 16 residues. The CDR3 DNA sequence: TGTGCCAGCAGCCATGACTTGACTAGTCTCAGAGAGACCCAGTACTTC. Its translation is CASSHDLTSLRETQYF.